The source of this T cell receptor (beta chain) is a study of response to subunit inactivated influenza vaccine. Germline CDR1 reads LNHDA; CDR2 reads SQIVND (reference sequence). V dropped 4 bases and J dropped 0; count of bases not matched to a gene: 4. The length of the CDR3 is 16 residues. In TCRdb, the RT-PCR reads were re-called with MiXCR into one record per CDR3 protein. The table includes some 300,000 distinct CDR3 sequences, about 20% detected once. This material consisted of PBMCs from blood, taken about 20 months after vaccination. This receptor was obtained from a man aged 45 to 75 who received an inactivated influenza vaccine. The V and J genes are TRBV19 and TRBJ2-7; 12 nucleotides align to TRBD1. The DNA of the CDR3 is TGTGCCAGTAGTAAAGGGACAGGGGGCGTCTCCTACGAGCAGTACTTC. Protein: CASSKGTGGVSYEQYF.